The text below deals with one T cell receptor (beta chain). Its antigen is not identified. Profiling relied on immunoSEQ multiplex PCR, and the TCRdb table lists in-frame clones only, not all of them. Here the sample spans about 260,000 clones, approximately 93% being singletons. This sample was taken from a study of T cell responses to AZD1222 COVID-19 vaccine. Study-level background: Pooled in the analysis were second doses at about 4 or about 12 weeks.

General study points: Spike-specific TCRs gained breadth and depth after people received two AZD1222 doses. Targeting of unmutated variant regions was reportedly seen in nearly half of spike-specific TCRs. Most donors were white British, females outnumbered males, and clonal diversity was possibly underestimated.

Sequencing used peripheral blood, obtained on day 0 of AZD1222 vaccination. This receptor was obtained from an adult in good health.

Here the CDR3 reads CASSQTAVNTGELFF. In nucleotides, the CDR3 is TGTGCCAGCAGCCAGACCGCAGTGAACACCGGGGAGCTGTTTTTT. The V and J genes are TRBV2 and TRBJ2-2; D uncertain. Trimming removed 6 bases from V and 1 base from J, with 12 bases in between. The CDR3 is 15 residues long. The germline gives CDR1 SNHLY, CDR2 FYNNEI.